This T cell receptor (beta chain) is from a study of blood T cell repertoires in COVID-19. Across the study: Acute-phase and convalescent COVID-19 samples originated in the United States, Italy and Spain. T cells, B-cell-depleted T cells, or PBMCs supplied cDNA or gDNA.

In the original processing: The assay estimated nucleated cells by amplifying reference gene primers. The data were produced by immunoSEQ multiplex PCR, yet TCRdb's version contains in-frame clones alone and is incomplete. That table supplies the V and J calls and clone size; D and trimming were determined from the DNA. The repertoire holds about 39,000 clones, with roughly nine tenths as singletons. The receptor comes from a man aged 45-60 years with active COVID-19. Sequenced material: peripheral blood.

CDR3 DNA: TGTGCCAGCAGCCGGGGCGGGACGGCAGATACGCAGTATTTT. Translating it yields CASSRGGTADTQYF. This sequence joins TRBV6-5 and TRBJ2-3, with D possibly being TRBD2 (6 bases). Germline V gives CDR1 MNHEY, CDR2 SVGAGI. Trimming cost V 6 bases and J 4 bases, with 14 bases left between them. This CDR3 contains 14 residues.